These 21 T cell receptor beta chains came from one sample sequenced in a study of blood T cell repertoires in COVID-19. Sequencing was performed with immunoSEQ multiplex PCR; in TCRdb, only in-frame clones are kept and a portion is missing. This sample has hundreds of thousands of clones, with approximately 86% found just once. The sequencing input was PBMCs or T cells enriched from blood (not recorded which). The receptors here all came from a woman aged 25 to 39 who had been exposed to COVID-19.

The chain recombines TRBV10-1 with TRBJ2-5, with 7 bases lining up with TRBD2. Trimming cost V 4 bases and J 5 bases; bases outside gene matches: 4. CDR3 length: 13 amino acids. Germline V gene data show CDR1 as WNHNN and CDR2 as SYGVQD (reference sequence). CDR3 sequence reads: CASSVAGTETQYF. The CDR3 DNA follows: TGCGCCAGCAGTGTAGCGGGTACTGAGACCCAGTACTTC.

This clone has more than one count but fewer than ten. V and J are TRBV5-1 and TRBJ2-3, with 8 bases matching TRBD2. J lost 1 base, V lost 4 bases, and 8 bases had no gene match. The length of the CDR3 is 16 residues. CDR1 is SGHRS and CDR2 is YFSETQ in the germline V gene. The chain's CDR3 is CASSTNSGGRTDTQYF. CDR3 nucleotides: TGCGCCAGCAGCACCAACAGCGGGGGCCGCACAGATACGCAGTATTTT.

This chain uses TRBV5-8 with TRBJ2-7; the match to TRBD1 covers 9 bases. The CDR3 consists of 14 residues. The J segment lost 2 bases and the V segment lost 3 bases, leaving 3 bases of the junction unmatched. Germline V lookup: CDR1 SGHTS, CDR2 YDEGEE. This CDR3 is CASSYRGRAYEQYF. DNA of the CDR3: TGTGCCAGCAGCTACAGGGGGCGCGCCTACGAGCAGTACTTC. Full variable domain (outside the CDR3, taken from reference TRBV5-8 and TRBJ2-7): EAGVTQSPTHLIKTRGQQATLRCSPISGHTSVYWYQQALGLGLQFLLWYDEGEERNRGNFPPRFSGRQFPNYSSELNVNALELEDSALYLCASSYRGRAYEQYFGPGTRLTVT.

This clone was observed a handful of times. The chain employs TRBV7-3 and TRBJ2-1; perhaps TRBD1 as D (5 bases). V was trimmed by 4 bases and J by 9 bases, leaving 10 bases between them. The CDR3 covers 12 residues. Germline lookup yields CDR1 SGHTA and CDR2 FQGTGA. This CDR3 reads CASSSQGTEQFF. In nucleotides, the CDR3 is TGTGCCAGCAGCTCGCAGGGAACTGAGCAGTTCTTC.

V usage is TRBV4-2 and J usage is TRBJ2-1, with D maybe TRBD2 (6 bases). V was trimmed by 1 base and J by 2 bases, leaving 15 bases between them. The CDR3 has 17 residues. CDR1 and CDR2 (germline): LGHNA, YNFKEQ. DNA of the CDR3: TGTGCCAGCAGCCAAGTAGGCGGGGATCGCCCCTACAATGAGCAGTTCTTC. Its protein is CASSQVGGDRPYNEQFF.

The chain recombines TRBV3-1 (or the pseudogene TRBV3-2) with TRBJ1-3, with D possibly matching TRBD1 (5 bases). This CDR3 is built from 15 residues. The ends were cut back, 4 bases at V and 0 bases at J, with 10 bases in the middle. CDR1 is LGHDT and CDR2 is YNNKEL in the germline V gene (reference sequence). DNA of the CDR3: TGTGCCAGCAGCCGGGACTTCGCCTCTGGAAACACCATATATTTT. Amino acids: CASSRDFASGNTIYF.

This clone was counted between two and nine times. This chain uses TRBV27 with TRBJ1-2; 7 positions agree with TRBD1. Germline lookup yields CDR1 MNHEY and CDR2 SMNVEV (reference sequence). V lost 6 bases to trimming and J lost 7 bases; unmatched junction nucleotides: 8. This CDR3 spans 13 amino acids. CDR3 DNA: TGTGCCAGCAGCTTCCGGGACAGCCGTGGCTACACCTTC. It codes for CASSFRDSRGYTF.

The rearrangement uses TRBV30 and TRBJ1-3; a weak D match, TRBD1 (5 bases). Germline V gives CDR1 GTSNPN, CDR2 SVGIG (reference sequence). The germline V and J ends were trimmed by 0 bases and 4 bases, with 13 bases remaining between them. The CDR3 length is 15 residues. CDR3 DNA sequence: TGTGCCTGGAGTGTGACGGCAGGGCGGGGAAACACCATATATTTT. Translated: CAWSVTAGRGNTIYF.

V gene TRBV3-1 (or the pseudogene TRBV3-2) combines with J gene TRBJ2-2, with TRBD2 matching over 12 bases. The CDR3 is 18 amino acids. The germline CDR1 and CDR2 sequences are LGHDT and YNNKEL (reference sequence). Trimming removed 0 bases from V and 4 bases from J; junction bases left unmatched: 6. The CDR3 is CASSQEPSGGAGTGELFF. The CDR3 DNA follows: TGTGCCAGCAGCCAAGAACCTAGCGGGGGGGCCGGCACCGGGGAGCTGTTTTTT.

The V and J genes are TRBV2 and TRBJ1-1; weak D call: TRBD1 (6 bases). In germline, CDR1 is SNHLY, CDR2 FYNNEI. The V end was cut by 7 bases, the J end by 4 bases, with 16 bases between. CDR3 size: 14 residues. CDR3 protein: CASTYGGAPTEAFF. The CDR3 bases are TGTGCCAGCACCTATGGGGGGGCCCCCACTGAAGCTTTCTTT.

V usage is TRBV29-1 and J usage is TRBJ1-2; 9 bases line up with TRBD1. This CDR3 comprises 15 residues. Germline V lookup: CDR1 SQVTM, CDR2 ANQGSEA. Unmatched junction bases numbered 14, after V lost 6 bases and J lost 6 bases. This chain's CDR3 is CSVGLRDRELDGYTF. In nucleotides, the CDR3 is TGCAGCGTGGGCCTCCGGGACAGGGAATTAGATGGCTACACCTTC.

This clone came up a few times. This chain links TRBV5-1 with TRBJ2-7, with D tentatively TRBD1 (5 bases). V was clipped by 3 bases and J by 2 bases, with 18 bases between them. The CDR3 spans 16 residues. Germline loops: CDR1 SGHRS, CDR2 YFSETQ. The CDR3 DNA follows: TGCGCCAGCAGCTCGTTAGTGGTAGGGGAACCCTACGAGCAGTACTTC. This encodes CASSSLVVGEPYEQYF.

The chain is built from TRBV6-5 and TRBJ2-7, with TRBD1 identical over 7 bases. V lost 4 bases and J lost 6; bases outside the gene matches: 12. This CDR3 is 15 amino acids long. Germline assignment: CDR1 MNHEY and CDR2 SVGAGI. The DNA for the CDR3 is TGTGCCAGCAGTTCGACAGGGTTCCCCTCTACCGAGCAGTACTTC. Amino acid sequence: CASSSTGFPSTEQYF.

J is TRBJ1-3 and V is TRBV2; D may be TRBD1 (5 bases). Germline V gene lookup returns CDR1 SNHLY and CDR2 FYNNEI. The V end was cut by 4 bases, the J end by 0 bases, with 19 bases between. This CDR3 spans 18 amino acids. The CDR3 sequence is CASSVSVVWGSSGNTIYF. The CDR3 DNA sequence: TGTGCCAGCAGTGTTTCCGTCGTGTGGGGCAGCTCTGGAAACACCATATATTTT.

The chain joins TRBV2 to TRBJ1-2; 10 positions match TRBD1. Trimming took 6 bases from V and 2 from J; bases not matched to a gene: 6. The V gene's germline CDR1 is SNHLY and CDR2 FYNNEI. The CDR3 totals 15 residues. CDR3 amino acids: CASRTRQGANYGYTF. CDR3 sequence (DNA): TGTGCCAGCAGGACCCGACAGGGGGCGAACTATGGCTACACCTTC. Using reference TRBV2 and TRBJ1-2 for the parts outside the CDR3, the full variable domain is EPEVTQTPSHQVTQMGQEVILRCVPISNHLYFYWYRQILGQKVEFLVSFYNNEISEKSEIFDDQFSVERPDGSNFTLKIRSTKLEDSAMYFCASRTRQGANYGYTFGSGTRLTVV.

The rearrangement uses TRBV3-1 (or the pseudogene TRBV3-2) and TRBJ2-1; no definite D call. Germline loops: CDR1 LGHDT, CDR2 YNNKEL (reference sequence). The ends were cut back, 3 bases at V and 0 bases at J, with 9 bases in the middle. CDR3 length: 15 residues. In DNA, the CDR3 is TGTGCCAGCAGCCAGGGCCTGCTCTCCTACAATGAGCAGTTCTTC. Its protein product is CASSQGLLSYNEQFF.

The chain combines TRBV11-3 with TRBJ1-2, with 7 nucleotides matching TRBD1. This CDR3 is 15 amino acids long. The germline gives CDR1 SGHNT, CDR2 YENEEA. The V gene end was trimmed by 5 bases and the J gene end by 0 bases; junction bases not matched to a gene: 6. CDR3 sequence: CASSQGQATNYGYTF. The CDR3 nucleotides read TGTGCCAGCAGCCAAGGACAGGCGACTAACTATGGCTACACCTTC.

This clone was detected ten times or more. This rearrangement joins TRBV5-4 to TRBJ2-3; TRBD1 matches at 11 bases. The germline CDR1 and CDR2 sequences are SGHNT and YYREEE (reference sequence). The CDR3 contains 16 residues. V trimming: 4 bases; J trimming: 1 base; junction bases outside the gene matches: 5. CDR3 protein: CASSTGTGGGTDTQYF. CDR3 bases: TGTGCCAGCAGCACCGGGACAGGGGGAGGCACAGATACGCAGTATTTT. Full variable domain (remainder filled in from reference TRBV5-4 and TRBJ2-3): ETGVTQSPTHLIKTRGQQVTLRCSSQSGHNTVSWYQQALGQGPQFIFQYYREEENGRGNFPPRFSGLQFPNYSSELNVNALELDDSALYLCASSTGTGGGTDTQYFGPGTRLTVL.

This chain joins TRBV5-4 and TRBJ2-3, with 15 bases that match TRBD2. V trimming: 4 bases; J trimming: 4 bases; junction bases outside the gene matches: 7. Per germline, CDR1 SGHNT and CDR2 YYREEE (reference sequence). This CDR3 is built from 17 residues. The CDR3 spells CASSLGLAGGLSDTQYF. For the CDR3, the DNA is TGTGCCAGCAGCCTAGGACTAGCGGGGGGGCTGTCAGATACGCAGTATTTT.

The rearrangement links TRBV19 to TRBJ2-3; 7 bases align to TRBD2. CDR3 size: 15 residues. Trimming removed 6 bases from V and 3 bases from J; junction bases left unmatched: 9. Germline CDR1 is LNHDA and CDR2 is SQIVND (reference sequence). The CDR3 nucleotides read TGTGCCAGTAGCCGGACGAGCGGGGATACAGATACGCAGTATTTT. Translation gives CASSRTSGDTDTQYF.

The rearrangement links TRBV18 to TRBJ1-6, with D perhaps matching TRBD1 (6 bases). Germline V CDR1 and CDR2: KGHSH, LQKENI. The CDR3 consists of 13 residues. The V and J ends lost 8 bases and 9 bases respectively, with 14 bases between them. In DNA form, the CDR3 reads TGTGCCAGCCGAGGGGGACACCCTTCACCCCTCCACTTT. Amino acid sequence: CASRGGHPSPLHF.